This section outlines one T cell receptor (beta chain) sequence together with its context. The antigen remains unidentified. These data are taken from a study of cytomegalovirus exposure and HLA in healthy donors. Amplification used 60 Vbeta primers and 13 Jbeta primers. Some clones are missing from TCRdb's copy, which holds only in-frame ones; the method was immunoSEQ multiplex PCR. This sample has approximately 170,000 clones, with 80% to 90% found just once. Study-level findings and limits: A later analysis reportedly found that, within productive TCRs, an Asian-associated ancestry cluster had fewer N-insertions than the mean observed across the approximately 700 donors.

Sequencing was done on a sample of PBMCs. The clonotype comes from a woman aged 18-35 years in good health and CMV-seronegative.

The CDR3 bases are TGTGCCAGCAGCTTTAATGAGCGTCAGCCCCAGCATTTT. Amino acids: CASSFNERQPQHF. The rearrangement links TRBV7-9 to TRBJ1-5; unclear D gene. The ends were cut back, 3 bases at V and 6 bases at J, with 9 bases in the middle. Germline lookup yields CDR1 SEHNR and CDR2 FQNEAQ (reference sequence). This CDR3 comprises 13 residues.